This passage covers 19 T cell receptor beta chains from one sample sequenced in a study of beta chain features in type 1 diabetes. The entirety of the isolated RNA underwent reverse transcription, so expressed TCRB transcripts were sequenced. Data came from immunoSEQ multiplex PCR; TCRdb stores just in-frame clones and leaves some out. The sample contains 150,000 to 200,000 clones, 7% to 10% of which appear only once. The sequencing input was central memory CD4+ T cells from blood. The receptors were sampled from a woman between 18 and 29 years old in good health.

The chain has TRBV7-8 and TRBJ2-3; weak D call: TRBD1 (6 bases). V was clipped by 5 bases and J by 0 bases, with 15 bases between them. Germline V gene data show CDR1 as SGHVS and CDR2 as FQNEAQ. The CDR3 covers 16 residues. CDR3 region: CASSPRTALSTDTQYF. DNA of the CDR3: TGTGCCAGCAGCCCCCGGACAGCCCTTAGCACAGATACGCAGTATTTT.

This chain connects TRBV7-3 to TRBJ1-5; D possibly corresponds to TRBD1 (6 bases). The length of the CDR3 is 19 residues. The germline V gene encodes CDR1 SGHTA and CDR2 FQGTGA. Trimming stripped 4 bases from V and 0 bases from J, with 22 bases between. The CDR3 loop is CASSSRAGGLFRSNQPQHF. The CDR3 DNA follows: TGTGCCAGCAGCTCTAGGGCCGGGGGGCTGTTCCGTAGCAATCAGCCCCAGCATTTT. Based on the CDR3 plus reference TRBV7-3 and TRBJ1-5, the full variable domain is GAGVSQTPSNKVTEKGKYVELRCDPISGHTALYWYRQSLGQGPEFLIYFQGTGAADDSGLPNDRFFAVRPEGSVSTLKIQRTERGDSAVYLCASSSRAGGLFRSNQPQHFGDGTRLSIL.

The CDR3 region is CAFTERGGGNEQFF. CDR3 nucleotides: TGTGCCTTTACCGAACGGGGGGGCGGAAATGAGCAGTTCTTC. The V gene is TRBV13, the J gene TRBJ2-1, with TRBD2 matching over 8 bases. Germline lookup yields CDR1 PRHDT and CDR2 FYEKMQ (reference sequence). This CDR3 contains 14 residues. Trimming at V came to 11 bases and at J to 7 bases, leaving 13 bases not matched to a gene.

This clone was observed a few times. The J gene is TRBJ1-4, the V gene TRBV19; weak D call: TRBD1 (5 bases). There are 15 residues in the CDR3. The V end lost 4 bases, the J end lost 4 bases, and 13 bases lay between the germline ends. Germline CDR1 is LNHDA and CDR2 is SQIVND (reference sequence). CDR3 protein: CASSSRGGVNEKLFF. The CDR3 bases are TGTGCCAGTAGTAGCCGCGGAGGGGTTAATGAAAAACTGTTTTTT.

The V and J genes are TRBV7-9 and TRBJ2-7, with a tentative D call TRBD2 (6 bases). Trimming took 4 bases from V and 4 from J, leaving 20 bases between them. The CDR3 has 16 residues. Germline V lookup: CDR1 SEHNR, CDR2 FQNEAQ (reference sequence). CDR3 DNA: TGTGCCAGCAGCTCTGGTCGTAGCGGCCCTAAATACGAGCAGTACTTC. Translated, it gives CASSSGRSGPKYEQYF.

This rearrangement joins TRBV4-2 to TRBJ1-1; the D gene is possibly TRBD1 (5 bases). V was shortened by 4 bases and J by 0 bases, with 24 bases between the two germline ends. This CDR3 spans 19 amino acids. Germline assignment: CDR1 LGHNA and CDR2 YNFKEQ. DNA of the CDR3: TGTGCCAGCAGCCCTAGACGGGGGGGAGGGAGGCTAGTGAACACTGAAGCTTTCTTT. It is translated as CASSPRRGGGRLVNTEAFF.

This clone was observed a handful of times. V is TRBV7-6 and J is TRBJ2-3; 7 bases fit TRBD2. The CDR3 is made up of 15 amino acids. J gave up 2 bases and V 1 base, and 3 bases lay outside the gene matches. Germline V gene data show CDR1 as SGHVS and CDR2 as FNYEAQ. The CDR3 DNA reads as TGTGCCAGCAGCTTAGGGACTAGACACACAGATACGCAGTATTTT. Translated, it gives CASSLGTRHTDTQYF.

This clone showed up just a few times. The rearrangement links TRBV5-1 to TRBJ2-4; 9 positions agree with TRBD1. Germline V gene sequence: CDR1 SGHRS, CDR2 YFSETQ. The CDR3 sequence is 15 residues long. V shed 1 base, J shed 5 bases, and the junction held 4 bases outside the gene matches. For the CDR3, the DNA is TGCGCCAGCAGCTTGCTTACAGGGGGCGAAAACATTCAGTACTTC. It yields the protein CASSLLTGGENIQYF.

This clone was counted only a few times. For the CDR3, the DNA is TGTGCCAGCAGCTTAGGCGGGGCGGATTGGGGCTACACCTTC. Its translation is CASSLGGADWGYTF. The chain is built from TRBV7-2 and TRBJ1-2, with D possibly TRBD1 on 5 matching bases. The CDR3 runs 14 residues. CDR1 SGHTA and CDR2 FQGNSA come from the germline V gene. The V end lost 1 base, the J end lost 8 bases, and 14 bases lay between the germline ends. The full variable domain, its missing parts supplied by reference TRBV7-2 and TRBJ1-2, is GAGVSQSPSNKVTEKGKDVELRCDPISGHTALYWYRQSLGQGLEFLIYFQGNSAPDKSGLPSDRFSAERTGGSVSTLTIQRTQQEDSAVYLCASSLGGADWGYTFGSGTRLTVV.

This clone was detected only a few times. The chain joins TRBV11-2 to TRBJ2-1; TRBD1 matches 7 bases. V trimming: 1 base; J trimming: 8 bases; junction bases outside the gene matches: 5. Germline assignment: CDR1 SGHAT and CDR2 FQNNGV. The CDR3 covers 14 residues. CDR3 residues: CASSLGNRGDEQFF. The DNA of the CDR3 is TGTGCCAGCAGCTTAGGTAACAGGGGTGATGAGCAGTTCTTC.

Concerning this clone: A far larger clone is one nucleotide away, so this likely arose from a read error. Other DNA sequences within the sample encode an identical CDR3. The chain recombines TRBV4-1 with TRBJ2-7; D remains ambiguous. V lost 0 bases, J lost 2 bases, and 5 bases lay in between. This CDR3 spans 13 amino acids. Germline V gives CDR1 MGHRA, CDR2 YSYEKL. The DNA for the CDR3 is TGCGCCAGCAGCCAAGATGACACCTACGAGCAGTACTTC. It encodes CASSQDDTYEQYF.

The table lists this clone with a few counts. The J gene is TRBJ1-4, the V gene TRBV7-9, with D perhaps matching TRBD1 (5 bases). The CDR3 totals 14 residues. Germline loops: CDR1 SEHNR, CDR2 FQNEAQ (reference sequence). V lost 6 bases, J lost 3 bases, and 11 bases lay in between. CDR3 nucleotides: TGTGCCAGCAGTTCGGACACTTCTAATGAAAAACTGTTTTTT. Translating gives CASSSDTSNEKLFF.

This clone came up a few times. The chain carries TRBV20-1 and TRBJ1-1; D is unresolved. V lost 5 bases to trimming and J lost 7 bases, with 11 bases between them. Germline loops: CDR1 DFQATT, CDR2 SNEGSKA (reference sequence). The CDR3 sequence is 11 residues long. CDR3 sequence (DNA): TGCAGTGCTGGTACAGAGATTGAAGCTTTCTTT. This sequence encodes CSAGTEIEAFF.

In its sample, this clone was seen a few times. The V and J genes are TRBV6-1 and TRBJ1-5, with D possibly TRBD1 on 5 matching bases. The CDR3 is 14 amino acids. The V and J ends lost 5 bases and 2 bases respectively, with 10 bases between them. The germline V gene encodes CDR1 MNHNS and CDR2 SASEGT. CDR3: CASSLQGGNQPQHF. In nucleotides, the CDR3 is TGTGCCAGCAGTTTGCAGGGTGGCAATCAGCCCCAGCATTTT.

This clone occurred many times. The gene calls are TRBV5-1 and TRBJ1-2, with TRBD1 matching 8 bases. This CDR3 has 13 residues. The germline V gene has CDR1 SGHRS and CDR2 YFSETQ. V dropped 4 bases and J dropped 7; count of bases not matched to a gene: 6. Here the CDR3 reads CASSQTGAVGYTF. CDR3 in DNA: TGCGCCAGCAGCCAGACAGGGGCGGTTGGCTACACCTTC.

This clone was detected only once. The chain joins TRBV2 to TRBJ2-5, with 13 bases lining up with TRBD2. This CDR3 is 16 amino acids long. Germline assignment: CDR1 SNHLY and CDR2 FYNNEI. The V gene end was trimmed by 5 bases and the J gene end by 1 base; junction bases not matched to a gene: 4. CDR3 sequence: CASSTGLAGAQETQYF. The CDR3 DNA sequence: TGTGCCAGCAGTACTGGACTAGCGGGGGCCCAAGAGACCCAGTACTTC.

In its sample, this clone was seen a few times. One end of the junction fails to match germline, which may point to a read error. This chain joins TRBV7-7 and TRBJ2-5, with 7 bases aligning to TRBD1. The germline V gene has CDR1 SSHAT and CDR2 FNYEAQ (reference sequence). This CDR3 is 13 amino acids long. The CDR3 sequence: CASSLDRQETQYF. CDR3 sequence (DNA): TGTGCTAGCAGCTTGGACAGGCAAGAGACCCAGTACTTC.

This clone was counted between two and nine times. This sequence joins TRBV7-6 and TRBJ1-1; 8 positions agree with TRBD1. The CDR3 consists of 13 residues. The germline gives CDR1 SGHVS, CDR2 FNYEAQ. V shed 6 bases, J shed 4 bases, and the junction held 4 bases outside the gene matches. The CDR3 here is CASRHTGGTEAFF. DNA for the CDR3: TGTGCCAGCAGGCATACAGGGGGCACTGAAGCTTTCTTT.

This clone has just a few counts. The chain links TRBV5-1 to TRBJ1-2, with a possible D match to TRBD1 (6 bases). This CDR3 is built from 17 residues. Trimming shortened V by 4 bases and J by 7 bases, and 26 bases separated the two germline ends. The germline V gene encodes CDR1 SGHRS and CDR2 YFSETQ. The CDR3 region is CASSTSGQSRAKVGYTF. In nucleotides, the CDR3 is TGCGCCAGCAGCACGAGCGGACAGTCCCGAGCGAAAGTTGGCTACACCTTC.